The next 13 T cell receptor beta chains were all read from a single sample in a study of blood T cell repertoires in COVID-19. The protocol was immunoSEQ multiplex PCR, while the TCRdb copy is restricted to in-frame clones and leaves out a portion. The sample comprises 200,000 to 250,000 clones, roughly 85% of which are singletons, and about 4% rests with the top ten. Sequencing was performed on PBMCs or T cells enriched from blood (not recorded which). These receptors were taken from a woman in her forties with acute COVID-19.

This rearrangement joins TRBV18 to TRBJ1-1; a possible D gene is TRBD1 (6 bases). The CDR3 is 15 residues long. V dropped 0 bases and J dropped 4 bases, with 12 bases sitting between them. Germline-derived CDR1 and CDR2 are KGHSH and LQKENI. The CDR3 coding sequence is TGTGCCAGCTCACCACCACAGGCCAGGGGCACTGAAGCTTTCTTT. Its protein is CASSPPQARGTEAFF.

This rearrangement joins TRBV6-6 to TRBJ1-2; a weak D match, TRBD1 (5 bases). V was pared by 5 bases and J by 2 bases, with 9 bases between. Germline CDR1 MNHNY, CDR2 SVGAGI (reference sequence). This CDR3 is built from 13 residues. The CDR3 here is CASSTTVNYGYTF. CDR3 nucleotides: TGTGCCAGCAGTACGACAGTAAACTATGGCTACACCTTC.

This chain joins TRBV19 and TRBJ2-7; 8 positions agree with TRBD1. With V trimmed by 5 bases and J by 7 bases, 4 bases remained unmatched. This CDR3 is 12 amino acids long. Germline V gene sequence: CDR1 LNHDA, CDR2 SQIVND (reference sequence). CDR3 nucleotides: TGTGCCAGTAGTTCACGACAGGGGGAGCAGTACTTC. The encoded protein is CASSSRQGEQYF.

Notes on this clone: This specimen includes other DNA sequences encoding the same CDR3. The chain links TRBV5-4 to TRBJ1-4; TRBD1 might be the D (5 bases). The germline CDR1 and CDR2 sequences are SGHNT and YYREEE (reference sequence). V dropped 0 bases and J dropped 5 bases, with 8 bases sitting between them. This CDR3 comprises 14 residues. CDR3 loop: CASSLAPGNEKLFF. The CDR3 coding sequence is TGTGCCAGCAGCTTGGCCCCAGGGAATGAAAAACTGTTTTTT.

The chain is built from TRBV20-1 and TRBJ2-1; D is unresolved. The CDR3 spans 12 residues. Trimming pared 4 bases from V and 5 bases from J, leaving 9 bases between. From germline, CDR1 is DFQATT and CDR2 SNEGSKA (reference sequence). The CDR3 region is CSAIDQDNEQFF. The CDR3 DNA follows: TGCAGTGCTATTGACCAGGACAATGAGCAGTTCTTC.

The CDR3 DNA sequence: TGTGCCAGCAGTTTTGGGGGGGCGGAGGGCTACACCTTC. Its translation: CASSFGGAEGYTF. V gene TRBV27 combines with J gene TRBJ1-2; a possible D gene is TRBD1 (6 bases). This CDR3 region has 13 residues. V dropped 3 bases and J dropped 8 bases, with 13 bases sitting between them. Germline CDR1 and CDR2: MNHEY and SMNVEV (reference sequence).

This clone came up a few times. This chain uses TRBV27 with TRBJ2-1; D gene ambiguous. V was pared by 3 bases and J by 7 bases, with 16 bases between. The CDR3 sequence is 15 residues long. Germline values: CDR1 MNHEY, CDR2 SMNVEV (reference sequence). The CDR3 loop reads CASSLIQLNRNEQFF. The CDR3 coding sequence is TGTGCCAGCAGTTTGATACAGCTTAATAGGAATGAGCAGTTCTTC.

This clone was observed a handful of times. The chain carries TRBV6-5 and TRBJ1-6; the match to TRBD1 covers 9 bases. V shed 6 bases and J 9 bases; nucleotides not matched to a gene: 9. This CDR3 has 15 residues. Looked up from germline, CDR1 is MNHEY and CDR2 is SVGAGI. The CDR3 DNA reads as TGTGCCAGCAGCGGGACCGGGACAGGGTCTTCACCCCTCCACTTT. Encoded protein: CASSGTGTGSSPLHF.

The chain joins TRBV21-1 to TRBJ1-6. TRBV21-1 represents a pseudogene. There are 16 residues in the CDR3. CDR3 in amino acids: CASSSVPGTYNSPLHF. CDR3 bases: TGTGCCAGCAGCTCAGTGCCGGGGACCTATAATTCACCCCTCCACTTT.

CDR3 nucleotide sequence: TGCGCCAGCAGCCAAGGGCGGGGGAACGAAGAAGCTTTCTTT. Protein sequence: CASSQGRGNEEAFF. V usage is TRBV4-1 and J usage is TRBJ1-1; a possible D gene is TRBD1 (5 bases). Trimming pared 1 base from V and 8 bases from J, leaving 14 bases between. Germline CDR1 and CDR2: MGHRA and YSYEKL. There are 14 residues in the CDR3.

Comment on this clone: The sample carries other DNA sequences with the same CDR3. The chain links TRBV2 to TRBJ1-2, with D uncertain. The CDR3 has 13 residues. CDR1 and CDR2 from the germline V gene are SNHLY and FYNNEI. Trimming cost V 4 bases and J 2 bases, with 8 bases left between them. CDR3 residues: CASSARGNYGYTF. The CDR3 DNA is TGTGCCAGCAGTGCCCGGGGAAACTATGGCTACACCTTC.

This chain links TRBV5-8 with TRBJ2-7, with 11 bases lining up with TRBD2. Germline V gene lookup returns CDR1 SGHTS and CDR2 YDEGEE. Unmatched junction bases numbered 7, after V lost 4 bases and J lost 4 bases. The CDR3 totals 15 residues. The DNA of the CDR3 is TGTGCCAGCAGCCTCCAAGGGACTAGCGGTTACGAGCAGTACTTC. This gives the protein CASSLQGTSGYEQYF.

This clone was seen a single time. This sequence joins TRBV5-4 and TRBJ1-2; weak D call: TRBD1 (5 bases). Germline values: CDR1 SGHNT, CDR2 YYREEE (reference sequence). V lost 0 bases and J lost 7, with 16 bases in between. This CDR3 contains 15 residues. The CDR3 coding sequence is TGTGCCAGCAGCTTGGAACCTGGGGGGAGCGGTGGCTACACCTTC. Amino acid sequence: CASSLEPGGSGGYTF.